The rows below give T cell receptor beta chains drawn from one sample of a study of blood T cell repertoires in COVID-19. Using immunoSEQ multiplex PCR, the repertoire was profiled, and TCRdb retains in-frame clones only, with some absent. The data contain about 370,000 clones, 89% of them singletons. The sample consisted of peripheral blood. All receptors come from a woman aged 25 to 45 with COVID-19, enrolled during active disease. The CDR3 runs from the conserved cysteine through the conserved F or W. D genes are given only for firm matches. Not all rows give a size; the values are once, few, many and, for expanded clones, a class.

v_call	j_call	d_call	clone_size	cdr3_nt	cdr3_aa
TRBV6-5	TRBJ1-2	NA	once	TGTGCCAGCAGCCGCGGGACGGAAAACTATGGCTACACCTTC	CASSRGTENYGYTF
TRBV2	TRBJ1-1	NA	NA	TGTGCCAGCAGTGTAGACAGACAAGCTTTCTTT	CASSVDRQAFF
TRBV7-2	TRBJ2-5	TRBD2	NA	TGTGCCAGCAGCCAGACTAGCGGGGGCGGGGAGACCCAGTACTTC	CASSQTSGGGETQYF
TRBV6-1	TRBJ2-2	NA	NA	TGTGCCAGCAGTGAATCCCCCGGACAGGGGGGACTAGCGGTCGACGGGGAGCTGTTTTTT	CASSESPGQGGLAVDGELFF
TRBV2	TRBJ2-5	TRBD1	NA	TGTGCCAGCACAGGGGGCGAAGAGACCCAGTACTTC	CASTGGEETQYF
TRBV7-9	TRBJ1-1	NA	NA	TGTGCCAGCAGCCGGGGACAAAACACTGAAGCTTTCTTT	CASSRGQNTEAFF
TRBV7-9	TRBJ1-4	NA	NA	TGTGCCAGCAGCTTATCCCGGGAGGCGGAAAAACTGTTTTTT	CASSLSREAEKLFF
TRBV5-1	TRBJ2-5	NA	few	TGCGCCAGCAGCAGTGAGGAAGATCGGGGTACCCAGTACTTC	CASSSEEDRGTQYF
TRBV5-1	TRBJ2-5	TRBD1	NA	TGCGCCAGCAGTTTCGTACAGGGGGCCACGATATACCAAGAGACCCAGTACTTC	CASSFVQGATIYQETQYF
TRBV19	TRBJ1-2	TRBD1	NA	TGTGCCAGTAGTCCCGTGCTGGACAGGATCTATGGCTACACCTTC	CASSPVLDRIYGYTF
TRBV28	TRBJ2-7	TRBD1	few	TGTGCCAGCAGTTTGTTTGGGGACAGGTTATACGAGCAGTACTTC	CASSLFGDRLYEQYF
TRBV5-8	TRBJ2-5	TRBD1	NA	TGTGCCAGCACCCGACAGGGTCTCACCCAAGAGACCCAGTACTTC	CASTRQGLTQETQYF
TRBV29-1	TRBJ2-3	TRBD1	NA	TGCAGCGTTGGGGGACAGGGTGGGTCAGATACGCAGTATTTT	CSVGGQGGSDTQYF
TRBV2	TRBJ2-7	NA	NA	TGTGCCAGCAGATCGGTCCAGGGATTATCAGAGCAGTACTTC	CASRSVQGLSEQYF
TRBV6-5	TRBJ1-3	NA	NA	TGTGCCAGCAGCGAGGCAATCACCATATATTTT	CASSEAITIYF
TRBV7-2	TRBJ2-7	NA	NA	TGTGCCAGCAGCCTACCCACCCTTTATCCCGAGCAGTACTTC	CASSLPTLYPEQYF
TRBV6-6	TRBJ1-1	NA	NA	TGTGCCAGCAACCAACAGGGACTACGGAACACTGAAGCTTTCTTT	CASNQQGLRNTEAFF
TRBV28	TRBJ1-2	NA	once	TGTGCCAGCAGTTTAGGGACAAACTATGGCTACACCTTC	CASSLGTNYGYTF
TRBV9	TRBJ1-1	NA	NA	TGTGCCAGCAGCCCCCTACTGGGCACGGAAGCTTTCTTT	CASSPLLGTEAFF
TRBV9	TRBJ1-1	NA	NA	TGTGCCAGCAATTTTGCAGGGGAGAACACTGAAGCTTTCTTT	CASNFAGENTEAFF
TRBV19	TRBJ2-1	TRBD2	NA	TGTGCCAGTAGTTCGGGCGTGGCTAGCGGGAGGGCCTACAATGAGCAGTTCTTC	CASSSGVASGRAYNEQFF
TRBV7-9	TRBJ1-6	NA	NA	TGTGCCAGCAGCTTAGTTCAGGGATCGTGGTCACCCCTCCACTTT	CASSLVQGSWSPLHF
TRBV5-4	TRBJ1-4	NA	NA	TGTGCCAGCAGCACGGGATTAGGAGGTGAAAAACTGTTTTTT	CASSTGLGGEKLFF
TRBV14	TRBJ2-2	NA	NA	TGTGCCAGCAGCCGTTACAGAAACACCGGGGAGCTGTTTTTT	CASSRYRNTGELFF
TRBV28	TRBJ2-5	NA	NA	TGTGCCAGCAGTTTGCCCGGGGGAAGGGAGACCCAGTACTTC	CASSLPGGRETQYF
TRBV19	TRBJ2-2	NA	NA	TGTGCCAGTAGCCGCAGGGGTGTGGATGCCGGGGAGCTGTTTTTT	CASSRRGVDAGELFF
TRBV6-5	TRBJ2-1	TRBD1	NA	TGTGCCAGCAGTTACGATGGGACAGGGGGATTCGATGAGCAGTTCTTC	CASSYDGTGGFDEQFF
TRBV11-2	TRBJ1-1	NA	once	TGTGCCAGCACTACATCCCCAGGGTTGAACACTGAAGCTTTCTTT	CASTTSPGLNTEAFF
TRBV6-5	TRBJ2-1	TRBD2	NA	TGTGCCAGCAGTTACTCTAGCGGGAGGGAGCAGTTCTTC	CASSYSSGREQFF
TRBV25-1	TRBJ2-7	NA	NA	TGTGCCACCTGGGGGCCAGACGCCTACGAGCAGTACTTC	CATWGPDAYEQYF
TRBV10-1	TRBJ2-1	TRBD1	NA	TGCGCCAGCAGTGAGTCCCGACAGGGAAGTACCTACAATGAGCAGTTCTTC	CASSESRQGSTYNEQFF
TRBV11-3	TRBJ1-1	TRBD1	NA	TGTGCCAGCAGGCAAGACAGGGGGACTGAAGCTTTCTTT	CASRQDRGTEAFF
TRBV6-5	TRBJ1-5	TRBD1	NA	TGTGCCAGCAGTTACTCGGGACAGTATAGCAATCAGCCCCAGCATTTT	CASSYSGQYSNQPQHF
TRBV5-1	TRBJ2-1	NA	NA	TGCGCCAGCAGCTTGGCACAAAGCTCCTACAATGAGCAGTTCTTC	CASSLAQSSYNEQFF
TRBV9	TRBJ2-1	NA	NA	TGTGCCAGCAGCCAGTTTTCCTACAATGAGCAGTTCTTC	CASSQFSYNEQFF
TRBV4-1	TRBJ1-2	NA	NA	TGCGCCAGCAGCCTGAGGTCAGGGCCTGACTTTTATGGCTACACCTTC	CASSLRSGPDFYGYTF
TRBV11-2	TRBJ1-1	TRBD1	NA	TGTGCCAGCAGCTTAGAAACAGGGGGGGTTCGAACTGAAGCTTTCTTT	CASSLETGGVRTEAFF
TRBV5-8	TRBJ2-7	NA	NA	TGTGCCAGCAGCTTTGGCGGGGACTTCTCCTACGAGCAGTACTTC	CASSFGGDFSYEQYF
TRBV7-2	TRBJ1-1	TRBD1	NA	TGTGCCAGCAGCAGTACAGGGGGCCGGACTGAAGCTTTCTTT	CASSSTGGRTEAFF
TRBV3-1/TRBV3-2	TRBJ1-5	TRBD1	NA	TGTGCCAGCAGCCAGGGACAGGGAGCCTCCTATAGCAATCAGCCCCAGCATTTT	CASSQGQGASYSNQPQHF
TRBV6-2/TRBV6-3	TRBJ2-7	NA	NA	TGTGCCAGCAGCCCCCATCAGGGAAGTACCTACGAGCAGTACTTC	CASSPHQGSTYEQYF
TRBV20-1	TRBJ1-1	NA	NA	TGCGGAGTAGGGGATAAAGTGTTCTTT	CGVGDKVFF
TRBV5-4	TRBJ2-5	NA	NA	TGTGCCAGCAGTCCCCTCGGCGGGTACCAAGAGACCCAGTACTTC	CASSPLGGYQETQYF
TRBV5-1	TRBJ2-7	NA	NA	TGCGCCAGCAGCGGAAGCGGTTACGAGCAGTACTTC	CASSGSGYEQYF
TRBV7-9	TRBJ2-2	NA	few	TGTGCCAGCCCTTCCGGGAGCTCGCTGTTTTTT	CASPSGSSLFF
TRBV5-4	TRBJ1-2	TRBD1	NA	TGTGCCAGCAGCTTGGACAGGGGGGGAGGCTACACCTTC	CASSLDRGGGYTF
TRBV3-1/TRBV3-2	TRBJ2-3	TRBD1	NA	TGTGCCAGCAGCGACCGACAGGGGATCGCAGATACGCAGTATTTT	CASSDRQGIADTQYF
TRBV12-5	TRBJ2-1	TRBD1	NA	TGTGCTAGTGCCCCGGGACAGAGCTCCTACAATGAGCAGTTCTTC	CASAPGQSSYNEQFF
TRBV14	TRBJ1-5	TRBD1	NA	TGTGCCAGCAGCCTTTACAGGGGTCAGCCCCAGCATTTT	CASSLYRGQPQHF